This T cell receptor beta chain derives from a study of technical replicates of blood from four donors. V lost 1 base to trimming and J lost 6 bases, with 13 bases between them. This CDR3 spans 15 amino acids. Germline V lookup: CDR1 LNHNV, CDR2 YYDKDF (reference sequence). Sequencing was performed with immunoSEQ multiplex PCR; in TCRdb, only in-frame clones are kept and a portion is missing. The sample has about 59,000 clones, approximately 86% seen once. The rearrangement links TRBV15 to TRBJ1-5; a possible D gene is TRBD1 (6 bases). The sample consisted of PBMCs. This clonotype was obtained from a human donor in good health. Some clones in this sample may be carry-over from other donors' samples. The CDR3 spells CATSRVHGGGQPQHF. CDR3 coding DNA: TGTGCCACCAGCAGAGTTCATGGGGGCGGTCAGCCCCAGCATTTT.